Listed below are T cell receptor beta chains from one sample, sequenced in a study of shared clonotypes between healthy human individuals. Libraries were prepared by immunoSEQ multiplex PCR; TCRdb keeps only in-frame clonotypes and omits some of them. The sample holds fewer than 1.4 million clones, around three quarters seen once. Sequencing input: memory CD4+ T cells from PBMCs. Receptors were obtained from a man between 18 and 35 years old in good health. Some clones in this sample may be carry-over from other donors' samples. The CDR3 runs from the conserved cysteine through the conserved F or W. A D gene is named only where the DNA matches it firmly. Clone size is not always given. Where it is, it says once, few, many or a class for expanded clones.

.	TRBD2	TRBV5-6	TRBJ2-4	CASSAKTSGIPIQYF	TGTGCCAGCAGCGCCAAGACTAGCGGTATCCCCATTCAGTACTTC
.	.	TRBV5-1	TRBJ1-2	CASSRGDGAVYGYTF	TGCGCCAGCAGCAGGGGGGACGGGGCCGTCTATGGCTACACCTTC
once	.	TRBV4-2	TRBJ1-1	CASSRARTDTEAFF	TGTGCCAGCAGTCGCGCTCGGACAGATACTGAAGCTTTCTTT
.	TRBD2	TRBV7-3	TRBJ2-3	CASSGGGSSDTQYF	TGTGCCAGCAGCGGTGGCGGGAGCTCAGATACGCAGTATTTT
.	TRBD2	TRBV5-4	TRBJ2-3	CASSRTSGRWGTDTQYF	TGTGCCAGCAGTAGGACTAGCGGGAGGTGGGGCACAGATACGCAGTATTTT
.	.	TRBV7-9	TRBJ2-4	CASSKDRWENIQYF	TGTGCCAGCAGCAAAGACAGGTGGGAAAACATTCAGTACTTC
.	.	TRBV14	TRBJ2-5	CASSQQSQETQYF	TGTGCCAGCAGCCAACAGTCTCAAGAGACCCAGTACTTC
.	TRBD1	TRBV15	TRBJ2-2	CATQGAVYTGELFF	TGTGCCACCCAGGGGGCGGTATACACCGGGGAGCTGTTTTTT
.	.	TRBV7-3	TRBJ2-3	CASSFRGSTDTQYF	TGTGCCAGCAGCTTTCGGGGCAGCACAGATACGCAGTATTTT
.	.	TRBV2	TRBJ2-7	CVSVGTASYEQYF	TGTGTCAGCGTCGGGACGGCATCCTACGAGCAGTACTTC
.	TRBD1	TRBV27	TRBJ2-7	CASRMTGAAFPYEQYF	TGTGCCAGCAGGATGACAGGGGCCGCCTTCCCCTACGAGCAGTACTTC
.	.	TRBV11-2	TRBJ2-7	CASSLNLGQTWGYF	TGTGCCAGCAGCTTAAATCTGGGACAAACTTGGGGGTACTTC
.	.	TRBV2	TRBJ1-1	CASSLAFEAFF	TGTGCCAGCAGCCTAGCCTTCGAAGCTTTCTTT
.	.	TRBV28	TRBJ2-2	CASSLSSGELFF	TGTGCCAGCAGTTTATCTTCCGGGGAGCTGTTTTTT
.	.	TRBV9	TRBJ2-7	CASSAEGQSKQYF	TGTGCCAGCAGCGCGGAGGGACAGAGTAAGCAGTACTTC
.	.	TRBV7-9	TRBJ1-1	CASSFQVMNTEAFF	TGTGCCAGCAGCTTTCAGGTTATGAACACTGAAGCTTTCTTT
.	TRBD2	TRBV5-1	TRBJ2-1	CASSLAKGLAGGPNEQFF	TGCGCCAGCAGCTTGGCCAAGGGACTAGCGGGAGGGCCAAATGAGCAGTTCTTC
.	TRBD1	TRBV6-6	TRBJ1-2	CASSQTWTGGDYGYTF	TGTGCCAGCAGTCAGACTTGGACAGGGGGCGACTATGGCTACACCTTC
.	TRBD1	TRBV5-6	TRBJ2-5	CASSLSGTAKETQYF	TGTGCCAGCAGCTTATCCGGGACAGCCAAGGAGACCCAGTACTTC
.	.	TRBV19	TRBJ1-2	CASSISHYGYTF	TGTGCCAGTAGTATTTCCCACTATGGCTACACCTTC